Included here is one TCR beta chain sequence, with context. No antigen is known for it. At one of its ends the junction is not consistent with the germline gene, which may arise from a read error. The entry originates in a study of T cells in localized non-small cell lung cancer. The study's findings and limits: Tumor samples were not multi-region, leaving intratumor heterogeneity unexcluded.

The germline CDR1 and CDR2 sequences are MNHNS and SASEGT. This CDR3 region has 15 residues. The protocol was immunoSEQ multiplex PCR, while the TCRdb copy is restricted to in-frame clones and leaves out a portion. Of roughly 61,000 clones listed, roughly 80% are singletons. The material was PBMCs, obtained before any cancer treatment. V gene TRBV6-1 combines with J gene TRBJ1-5, with TRBD1 identical over 11 bases. The clonotype originates from a man aged 40 to 70 with stage II lung adenocarcinoma. The CDR3 coding sequence is TGTGCCAGCAGTGGGACAGGGGGCGAGAATCGGCCCCAGCATTTT. Translation gives CASSGTGGENRPQHF.